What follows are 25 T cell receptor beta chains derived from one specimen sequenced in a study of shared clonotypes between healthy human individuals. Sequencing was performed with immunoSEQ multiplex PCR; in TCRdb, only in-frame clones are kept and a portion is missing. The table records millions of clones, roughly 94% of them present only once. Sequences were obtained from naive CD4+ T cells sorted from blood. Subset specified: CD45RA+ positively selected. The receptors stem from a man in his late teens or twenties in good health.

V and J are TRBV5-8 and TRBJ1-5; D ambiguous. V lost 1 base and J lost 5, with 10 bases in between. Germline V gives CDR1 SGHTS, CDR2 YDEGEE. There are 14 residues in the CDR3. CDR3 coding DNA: TGTGCCAGCAGCTTGCCAGTACGAGATCAGCCCCAGCATTTT. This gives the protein CASSLPVRDQPQHF.

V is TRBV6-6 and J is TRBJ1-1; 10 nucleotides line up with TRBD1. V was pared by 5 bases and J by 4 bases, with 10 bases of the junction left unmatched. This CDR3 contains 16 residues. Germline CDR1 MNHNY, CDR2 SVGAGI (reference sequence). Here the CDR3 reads CASSPDRGPLGTEAFF. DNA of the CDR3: TGTGCCAGCAGTCCCGACAGGGGGCCGCTGGGCACTGAAGCTTTCTTT.

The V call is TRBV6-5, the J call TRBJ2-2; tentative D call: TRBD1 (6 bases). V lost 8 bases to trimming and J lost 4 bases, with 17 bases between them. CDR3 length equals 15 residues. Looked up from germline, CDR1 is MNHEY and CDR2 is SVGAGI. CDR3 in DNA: TGTGCCAGCTGCGGAACAGGGCGCATCACCGGGGAGCTGTTTTTT. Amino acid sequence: CASCGTGRITGELFF.

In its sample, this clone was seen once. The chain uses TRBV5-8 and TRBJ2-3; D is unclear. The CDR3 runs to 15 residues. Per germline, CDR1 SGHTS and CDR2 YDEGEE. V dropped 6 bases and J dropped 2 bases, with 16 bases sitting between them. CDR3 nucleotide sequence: TGTGCCAGCACCGAGAGACTTCAAACCACAGATACGCAGTATTTT. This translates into CASTERLQTTDTQYF.

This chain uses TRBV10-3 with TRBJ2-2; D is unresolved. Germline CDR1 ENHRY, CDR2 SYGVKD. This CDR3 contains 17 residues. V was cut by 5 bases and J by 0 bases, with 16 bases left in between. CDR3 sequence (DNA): TGTGCCATCAGTCTCGTCTCTGCCTCCGCGAACACCGGGGAGCTGTTTTTT. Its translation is CAISLVSASANTGELFF.

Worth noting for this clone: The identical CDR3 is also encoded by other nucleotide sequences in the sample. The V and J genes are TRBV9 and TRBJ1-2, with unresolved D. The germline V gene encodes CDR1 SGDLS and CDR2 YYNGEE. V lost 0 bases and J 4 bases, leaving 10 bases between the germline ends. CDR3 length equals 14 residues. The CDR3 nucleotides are TGTGCCAGCAGCGTAGGTTCTTTTTCCTATGGCTACACCTTC. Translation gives CASSVGSFSYGYTF. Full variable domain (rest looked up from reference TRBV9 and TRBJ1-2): DSGVTQTPKHLITATGQRVTLRCSPRSGDLSVYWYQQSLDQGLQFLIQYYNGEERAKGNILERFSAQQFPDLHSELNLSSLELGDSALYFCASSVGSFSYGYTFGSGTRLTVV.

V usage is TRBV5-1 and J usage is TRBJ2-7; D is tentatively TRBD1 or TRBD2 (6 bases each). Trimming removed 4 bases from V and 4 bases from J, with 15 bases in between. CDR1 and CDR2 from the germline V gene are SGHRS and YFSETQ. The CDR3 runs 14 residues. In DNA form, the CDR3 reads TGCGCCAGCAGCCCGTCTTGGGGGGCATACGAGCAGTACTTC. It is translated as CASSPSWGAYEQYF. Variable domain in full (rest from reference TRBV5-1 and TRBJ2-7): KAGVTQTPRYLIKTRGQQVTLSCSPISGHRSVSWYQQTPGQGLQFLFEYFSETQRNKGNFPGRFSGRQFSNSRSEMNVSTLELGDSALYLCASSPSWGAYEQYFGPGTRLTVT.

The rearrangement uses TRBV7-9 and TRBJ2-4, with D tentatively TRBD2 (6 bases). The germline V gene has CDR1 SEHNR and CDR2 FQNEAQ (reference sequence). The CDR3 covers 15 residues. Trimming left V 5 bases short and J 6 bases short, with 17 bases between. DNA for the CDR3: TGTGCCAGCAGCATACCGGCTAGCGTTGGAAACATTCAGTACTTC. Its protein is CASSIPASVGNIQYF.

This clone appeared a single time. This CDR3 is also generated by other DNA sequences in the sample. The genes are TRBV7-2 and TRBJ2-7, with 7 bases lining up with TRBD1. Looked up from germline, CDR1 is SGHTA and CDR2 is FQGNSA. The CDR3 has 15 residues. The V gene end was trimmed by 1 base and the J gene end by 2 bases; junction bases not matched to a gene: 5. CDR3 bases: TGTGCCAGCAGCTTAGGACAGGGAAACACCTACGAGCAGTACTTC. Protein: CASSLGQGNTYEQYF.

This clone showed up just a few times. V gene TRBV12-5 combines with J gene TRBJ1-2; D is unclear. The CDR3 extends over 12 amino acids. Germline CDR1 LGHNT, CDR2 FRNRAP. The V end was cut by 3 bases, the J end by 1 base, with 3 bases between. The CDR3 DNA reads TGTGCTAGTGGTTTAGATAACTATGGCTACACCTTC. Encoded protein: CASGLDNYGYTF.

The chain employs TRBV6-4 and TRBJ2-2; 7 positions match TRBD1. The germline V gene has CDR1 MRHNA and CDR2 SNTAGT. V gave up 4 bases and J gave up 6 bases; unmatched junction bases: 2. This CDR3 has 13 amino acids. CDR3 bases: TGTGCCAGCAGTGGACAGGGAGCCGGGGAGCTGTTTTTT. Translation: CASSGQGAGELFF.

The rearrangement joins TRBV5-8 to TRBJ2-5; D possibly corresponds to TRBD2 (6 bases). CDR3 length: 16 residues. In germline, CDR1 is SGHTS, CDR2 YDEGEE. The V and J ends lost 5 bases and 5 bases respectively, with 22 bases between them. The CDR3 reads CASRLTSGWPGETQYF. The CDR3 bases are TGTGCCAGCAGATTGACCAGCGGGTGGCCGGGGGAGACCCAGTACTTC.

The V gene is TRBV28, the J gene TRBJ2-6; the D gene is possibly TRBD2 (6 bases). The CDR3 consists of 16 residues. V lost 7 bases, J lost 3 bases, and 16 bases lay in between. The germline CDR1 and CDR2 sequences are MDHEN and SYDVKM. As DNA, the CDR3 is TGTGCCAGCAACCCCGCGGGGTCTGGTGGGGCCAACGTCCTGACTTTC. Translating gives CASNPAGSGGANVLTF.

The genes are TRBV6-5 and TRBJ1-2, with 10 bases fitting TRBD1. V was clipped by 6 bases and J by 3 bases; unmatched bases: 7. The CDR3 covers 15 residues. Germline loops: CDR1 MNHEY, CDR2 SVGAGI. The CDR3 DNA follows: TGTGCCAGCAGCCGACCTGGGACAGGGGACTATGGCTACACCTTC. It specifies CASSRPGTGDYGYTF.

The DNA of the CDR3 is TGTGCCAGCAGCCAAGTCCCGGACAGCGGCTCTGGGGCCAACGTCCTGACTTTC. Protein product: CASSQVPDSGSGANVLTF. The chain is built from TRBV14 and TRBJ2-6; the D gene is possibly TRBD1 (6 bases). Looked up from germline, CDR1 is SGHDN and CDR2 is FVKESK. V shed 1 base and J shed 0 bases, with 13 bases lying between them. CDR3 length: 18 residues.

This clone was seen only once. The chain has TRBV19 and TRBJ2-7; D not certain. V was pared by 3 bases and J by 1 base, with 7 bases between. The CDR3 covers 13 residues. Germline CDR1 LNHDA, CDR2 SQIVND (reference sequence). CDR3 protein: CASSIAVSYEQYF. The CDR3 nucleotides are TGTGCCAGTAGTATCGCTGTTTCCTACGAGCAGTACTTC.

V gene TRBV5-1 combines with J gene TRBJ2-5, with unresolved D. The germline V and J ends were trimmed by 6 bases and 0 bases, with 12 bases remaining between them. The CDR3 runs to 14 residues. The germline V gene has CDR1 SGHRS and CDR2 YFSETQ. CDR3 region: CASNLAGYQETQYF. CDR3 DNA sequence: TGCGCCAGCAATTTAGCTGGGTACCAAGAGACCCAGTACTTC.

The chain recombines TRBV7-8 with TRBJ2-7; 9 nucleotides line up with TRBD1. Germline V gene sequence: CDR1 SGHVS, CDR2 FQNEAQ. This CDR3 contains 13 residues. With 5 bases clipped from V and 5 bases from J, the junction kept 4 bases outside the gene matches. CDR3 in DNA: TGTGCCAGCAGCCGAAGACAGGGGGACGAGCAGTACTTC. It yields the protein CASSRRQGDEQYF. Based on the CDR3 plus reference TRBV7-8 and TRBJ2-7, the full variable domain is GAGVSQSPRYKVAKRGQDVALRCDPISGHVSLFWYQQALGQGPEFLTYFQNEAQLDKSGLPSDRFFAERPEGSVSTLKIQRTQQEDSAVYLCASSRRQGDEQYFGPGTRLTVT.

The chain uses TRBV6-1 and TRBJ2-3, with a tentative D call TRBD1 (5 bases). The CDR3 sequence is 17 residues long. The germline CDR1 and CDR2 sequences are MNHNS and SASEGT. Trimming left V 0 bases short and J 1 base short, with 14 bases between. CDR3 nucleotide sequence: TGTGCCAGCAGTGAAGCGCTGGGGCCTCGGGGCACAGATACGCAGTATTTT. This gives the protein CASSEALGPRGTDTQYF.

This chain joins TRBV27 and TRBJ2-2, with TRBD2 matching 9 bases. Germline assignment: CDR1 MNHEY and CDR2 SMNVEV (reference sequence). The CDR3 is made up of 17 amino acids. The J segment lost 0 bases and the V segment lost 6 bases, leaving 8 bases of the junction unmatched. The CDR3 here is CASRSAGGPPNTGELFF. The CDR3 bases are TGTGCCAGCAGGTCGGCGGGAGGGCCCCCGAACACCGGGGAGCTGTTTTTT.

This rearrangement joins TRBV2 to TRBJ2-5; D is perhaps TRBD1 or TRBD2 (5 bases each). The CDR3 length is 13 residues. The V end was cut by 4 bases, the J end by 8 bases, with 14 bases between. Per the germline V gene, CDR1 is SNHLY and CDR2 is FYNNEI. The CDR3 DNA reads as TGTGCCAGCAGTGGGACCGGGACGGGAACCCAGTACTTC. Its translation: CASSGTGTGTQYF.

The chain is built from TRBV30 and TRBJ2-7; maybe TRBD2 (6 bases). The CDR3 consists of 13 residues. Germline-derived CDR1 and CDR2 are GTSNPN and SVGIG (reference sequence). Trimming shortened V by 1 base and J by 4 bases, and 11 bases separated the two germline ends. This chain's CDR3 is CAWSGYRGYEQYF. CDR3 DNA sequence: TGTGCCTGGAGTGGATACCGGGGGTACGAGCAGTACTTC.

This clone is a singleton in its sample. CDR3 in DNA: TGTGCCAGCAGTGATGGGGACATACGGAGCAATCAGCCCCAGCATTTT. Its protein is CASSDGDIRSNQPQHF. The chain links TRBV2 to TRBJ1-5; maybe TRBD1 (6 bases). The V gene lost 3 bases and the J gene lost 1 base, with 13 bases spanning the gap. The CDR3 contains 16 residues. CDR1 and CDR2 (germline): SNHLY, FYNNEI.

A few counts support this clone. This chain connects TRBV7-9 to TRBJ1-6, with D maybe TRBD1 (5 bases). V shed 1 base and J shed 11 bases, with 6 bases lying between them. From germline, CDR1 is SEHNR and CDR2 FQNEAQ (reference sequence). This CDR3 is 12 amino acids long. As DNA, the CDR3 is TGTGCCAGCAGCTTAGAGGGGACACCCCTCCACTTT. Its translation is CASSLEGTPLHF.

The CDR3 reads CASSRQGSWELFF. The CDR3, as DNA: TGTGCCAGCTCACGACAGGGAAGTTGGGAGCTGTTTTTT. The chain uses TRBV18 and TRBJ2-2; the match to TRBD1 covers 7 bases. The V gene end was trimmed by 4 bases and the J gene end by 9 bases; junction bases not matched to a gene: 5. The CDR3 is 13 amino acids. Germline CDR1 and CDR2: KGHSH and LQKENI.